This T cell receptor (beta chain) appears in the sequencing data of a study of blood T cells in healthy people across ages. A second PCR of 7 to 11 cycles used a sample-barcoded 5' primer and a J-beta primer mix. One entry per CDR3 protein results from TCRdb running MiXCR on the 5' RACE reads. The sample lists roughly 800,000 distinct CDR3 sequences, roughly 24% occurring once. The V end lost 7 bases, the J end lost 6 bases, and 13 bases lay between the germline ends. This CDR3 has 12 residues. Germline CDR1 is SNHLY and CDR2 is FYNNEI. Concerning this clonotype itself: The antigen is undetermined.

Whole-study results and caveats: Unsorted PBMC input precluded a conclusive naive versus antigen-experienced comparison.

These data were also filed under a second study, of T cells of mothers and their children.

The sequencing input was blood. The chain is built from TRBV2 and TRBJ2-7; the D gene is possibly TRBD2 (6 bases). This TCR derives from a boy younger than 18 in good health. In DNA, the CDR3 is TGTGCCAGCACCCGGGCGGAGGGCGAGCAGTACTTC. Protein sequence: CASTRAEGEQYF.